Below, one T cell receptor beta chain is given with its context. No antigen is known for it. The CDR3 extends over 15 amino acids. CDR1 SGHRS and CDR2 YFSETQ come from the germline V gene. V dropped 2 bases and J dropped 4 bases, with 13 bases sitting between them. This record belongs to a study of cytomegalovirus exposure and HLA in healthy donors. Measured with immunoSEQ multiplex PCR; TCRdb has only the in-frame clones, and not every one. The sample yields around 130,000 clones, over 85% seen once. Study results and limitations: The TCR clusters that emerged in the first cohort tended, a later analysis found, to co-occur in the approximately 110 validation repertoires.

The source material was PBMCs. The TCR originated in a man younger than 40 in good health and CMV-seronegative. The chain links TRBV5-1 to TRBJ2-1; D perhaps matches TRBD2 (6 bases). In DNA form, the CDR3 reads TGCGCCAGCAGCTTTGGGGGGAAAGGTTACAATGAGCAGTTCTTC. Its translation: CASSFGGKGYNEQFF. The whole variable domain, filled in from reference TRBV5-1 and TRBJ2-1, reads KAGVTQTPRYLIKTRGQQVTLSCSPISGHRSVSWYQQTPGQGLQFLFEYFSETQRNKGNFPGRFSGRQFSNSRSEMNVSTLELGDSALYLCASSFGGKGYNEQFFGPGTRLTVL.